These 22 T cell receptor beta chains were sequenced from one sample in a study of cytomegalovirus exposure and HLA in healthy donors. In the PCR, 60 Vbeta and 13 Jbeta primers were used. TCRdb keeps only in-frame clones here, not all; method: immunoSEQ multiplex PCR. Of around 120,000 clones in the sample, approximately 85% are singletons; the top ten hold around 1.7%. Sequenced sample: PBMCs. These receptors came from a boy younger than 18 in good health and CMV-seronegative.

The table lists this clone with a few counts. As DNA, the CDR3 is TGTGCCAGCAGTGAAGCGCTTGTGTGGGACAGCTCCATGAACACTGAAGCTTTCTTT. Translating gives CASSEALVWDSSMNTEAFF. The chain combines TRBV2 with TRBJ1-1, with 7 bases identical to TRBD1. CDR1 and CDR2 (germline): SNHLY, FYNNEI. CDR3 length: 19 amino acids. Germline trimming cut 0 bases from V and 0 bases from J; bases unmatched to any gene: 13. Filled out from reference TRBV2 and TRBJ1-1, the complete variable domain reads EPEVTQTPSHQVTQMGQEVILRCVPISNHLYFYWYRQILGQKVEFLVSFYNNEISEKSEIFDDQFSVERPDGSNFTLKIRSTKLEDSAMYFCASSEALVWDSSMNTEAFFGQGTRLTVV.

The chain combines TRBV20-1 with TRBJ2-1; 7 bases line up with TRBD2. CDR1 DFQATT and CDR2 SNEGSKA come from the germline V gene (reference sequence). Trimming cost V 5 bases and J 6 bases; bases outside gene matches: 1. This CDR3 has 11 amino acids. In nucleotides, the CDR3 is TGCAGTGCTCCTAGCGGCAATGAGCAGTTCTTC. Its translation is CSAPSGNEQFF.

The chain joins TRBV18 to TRBJ2-6; possibly TRBD1 for D (7 bases). V dropped 7 bases and J dropped 3 bases, with 25 bases sitting between them. Germline CDR1 is KGHSH and CDR2 is LQKENI. The CDR3 covers 19 residues. The CDR3 here is CASFSIGGQGVGGANVLTF. As DNA, the CDR3 is TGTGCCAGCTTTTCCATCGGGGGCCAGGGGGTCGGTGGGGCCAACGTCCTGACTTTC.

The chain has TRBV11-2 and TRBJ2-2, with 10 nucleotides matching TRBD1. CDR3 length: 15 residues. The germline gives CDR1 SGHAT, CDR2 FQNNGV. V dropped 5 bases and J dropped 3; count of bases not matched to a gene: 3. Here the CDR3 reads CASSRQGAYTGELFF. CDR3 nucleotides: TGTGCCAGCAGCCGACAGGGGGCATACACCGGGGAGCTGTTTTTT.

The genes are TRBV7-3 and TRBJ2-1; 10 nucleotides line up with TRBD1. The CDR3 has 14 residues. Trimming removed 5 bases from V and 6 bases from J; junction bases left unmatched: 4. Germline CDR1 is SGHTA and CDR2 is FQGTGA. The CDR3 DNA sequence: TGTGCCAGCAGCCCGACAGGGGGCCTCAATGAGCAGTTCTTC. Encoded protein: CASSPTGGLNEQFF.

CDR3 residues: CASSLFSGSYNSPLHF. The CDR3 nucleotides are TGTGCCAGCAGTTTATTCTCAGGCTCCTATAATTCACCCCTCCACTTT. The chain joins TRBV28 to TRBJ1-6; no firm D call. There are 16 residues in the CDR3. Trimming took 1 base from V and 0 from J, leaving 7 bases between them. Per the germline V gene, CDR1 is MDHEN and CDR2 is SYDVKM.

The V gene is TRBV5-4, the J gene TRBJ2-7; weak D call: TRBD2 (6 bases). The V and J ends lost 0 bases and 0 bases respectively, with 7 bases between them. CDR3 length: 14 amino acids. Germline V gene sequence: CDR1 SGHNT, CDR2 YYREEE (reference sequence). The CDR3 bases are TGTGCCAGCAGCTTGGAAGCGGGCTCCTACGAGCAGTACTTC. Translated: CASSLEAGSYEQYF. Drawing the rest from reference TRBV5-4 and TRBJ2-7, the complete variable domain is ETGVTQSPTHLIKTRGQQVTLRCSSQSGHNTVSWYQQALGQGPQFIFQYYREEENGRGNFPPRFSGLQFPNYSSELNVNALELDDSALYLCASSLEAGSYEQYFGPGTRLTVT.

This chain joins TRBV19 and TRBJ1-5, with a tentative D call TRBD1 (5 bases). CDR3 length: 13 residues. Germline-derived CDR1 and CDR2 are LNHDA and SQIVND (reference sequence). The V gene lost 7 bases and the J gene lost 14 bases, with 21 bases spanning the gap. The CDR3 bases are TGTGCCAGTAAAGGGGCTCCGACCCGACCGAAGCATTTT. Translation gives CASKGAPTRPKHF. Combining the CDR3 with reference TRBV19 and TRBJ1-5 gives the whole variable domain DGGITQSPKYLFRKEGQNVTLSCEQNLNHDAMYWYRQDPGQGLRLIYYSQIVNDFQKGDIAEGYSVSREKKESFPLTVTSAQKNPTAFYLCASKGAPTRPKHFGDGTRLSIL.

The CDR3 DNA reads TGTGCCAGCAGTTGGGGACAGATCCAAGAGACCCAGTACTTC. This gives the protein CASSWGQIQETQYF. This chain links TRBV6-6 with TRBJ2-5, with 7 nucleotides matching TRBD1. The CDR3 is made up of 14 amino acids. V lost 4 bases to trimming and J lost 1 base; unmatched junction nucleotides: 3. Germline CDR1 and CDR2: MNHNY and SVGAGI (reference sequence).

The chain uses TRBV19 and TRBJ1-4; D is uncertain. Germline lookup yields CDR1 LNHDA and CDR2 SQIVND (reference sequence). The CDR3 runs to 13 residues. V lost 5 bases, J lost 1 base, and 5 bases lay in between. CDR3 sequence (DNA): TGTGCCAGTAGTGCGGAAACTAATGAAAAACTGTTTTTT. Encoded protein: CASSAETNEKLFF. Supplemented by reference TRBV19 and TRBJ1-4, the full variable domain reads DGGITQSPKYLFRKEGQNVTLSCEQNLNHDAMYWYRQDPGQGLRLIYYSQIVNDFQKGDIAEGYSVSREKKESFPLTVTSAQKNPTAFYLCASSAETNEKLFFGSGTQLSVL.

This chain connects TRBV7-8 to TRBJ2-3; no definite D call. This CDR3 contains 12 residues. Trimming took 8 bases from V and 6 from J, leaving 12 bases between them. The germline gives CDR1 SGHVS, CDR2 FQNEAQ. The CDR3 sequence is CASSLTRDTQYF. The CDR3 nucleotides read TGTGCCAGCTCCCTTACCCGGGATACGCAGTATTTT.

The chain employs TRBV28 and TRBJ2-3; tentatively, D is TRBD1 (6 bases). CDR3 length: 15 residues. In germline, CDR1 is MDHEN, CDR2 SYDVKM. The V and J ends lost 6 bases and 2 bases respectively, with 15 bases between them. The chain's CDR3 is CASSPQGSFTDTQYF. The DNA for the CDR3 is TGTGCCAGCAGCCCGCAGGGGTCGTTCACAGATACGCAGTATTTT.

The chain couples TRBV15 to TRBJ2-7; TRBD1 might be the D (6 bases). This CDR3 comprises 19 residues. Trimming cost V 0 bases and J 3 bases, with 24 bases left between them. Germline CDR1 reads LNHNV; CDR2 reads YYDKDF (reference sequence). This CDR3 is CATSRDLFPGTQKIYEQYF. As DNA, the CDR3 is TGTGCCACCAGCAGAGATTTATTTCCCGGGACACAGAAGATCTACGAGCAGTACTTC.

The chain links TRBV7-9 to TRBJ1-1, with a possible D match to TRBD1 (5 bases). CDR1 and CDR2 from the germline V gene are SEHNR and FQNEAQ (reference sequence). The CDR3 has 13 amino acids. Trimming removed 5 bases at V and 4 bases at J, with 11 bases between. CDR3 in amino acids: CASSQGATTEAFF. In DNA form, the CDR3 reads TGTGCCAGCAGCCAAGGGGCCACCACTGAAGCTTTCTTT.

The V gene is TRBV5-1, the J gene TRBJ1-4, with 11 bases that match TRBD1. CDR1 SGHRS and CDR2 YFSETQ come from the germline V gene. The ends lost 2 bases at V and 7 bases at J; junction bases unmatched: 1. The length of the CDR3 is 14 residues. Written as DNA, the CDR3 is TGCGCCAGCAGCTTTGGACAGGGGGCTGAAAAACTGTTTTTT. Protein sequence: CASSFGQGAEKLFF.

This clone was recorded a few times. This specimen includes other DNA sequences encoding the same CDR3. This chain joins TRBV9 and TRBJ1-1; a possible D gene is TRBD1 (5 bases). The germline V gene has CDR1 SGDLS and CDR2 YYNGEE. This CDR3 region has 13 residues. The V gene lost 2 bases and the J gene lost 1 base, with 6 bases spanning the gap. The CDR3 sequence: CASSVTGNTEAFF. The CDR3 DNA follows: TGTGCCAGCAGCGTTACAGGGAACACTGAAGCTTTCTTT.

The chain combines TRBV6-6 with TRBJ2-7; perhaps TRBD2 as D (5 bases). The germline V and J ends were trimmed by 5 bases and 5 bases, with 16 bases remaining between them. Germline lookup yields CDR1 MNHNY and CDR2 SVGAGI (reference sequence). The CDR3 is made up of 14 amino acids. The CDR3 spells CASSHLLGRNEQYF. DNA for the CDR3: TGTGCCAGCAGTCACCTACTAGGAAGGAACGAGCAGTACTTC.

This clone was counted once. The genes are TRBV29-1 and TRBJ2-7; a possible D gene is TRBD1 (6 bases). The V end was cut by 4 bases, the J end by 2 bases, with 12 bases between. The germline gives CDR1 SQVTM, CDR2 ANQGSEA. This CDR3 is 13 amino acids long. The CDR3 here is CSVAAGDPYEQYF. In DNA form, the CDR3 reads TGCAGCGTTGCGGCAGGGGACCCCTACGAGCAGTACTTC.

The CDR3 reads CASSFGLAGNTDTQYF. The CDR3 region has the DNA TGTGCCAGCAGCTTCGGACTAGCGGGGAACACAGATACGCAGTATTTT. This sequence joins TRBV5-8 and TRBJ2-3; 12 nucleotides agree with TRBD2. The CDR3 is 16 amino acids. CDR1 and CDR2 from the germline V gene are SGHTS and YDEGEE. Losses at the gene ends were 2 bases for V and 2 bases for J; bases not matched to a gene: 3.

The chain has TRBV10-3 and TRBJ2-7, with unresolved D. CDR3 length equals 12 residues. CDR1 is ENHRY and CDR2 is SYGVKD in the germline V gene. Trimming cost V 3 bases and J 3 bases, with 6 bases left between them. CDR3 nucleotides: TGTGCCATCAGTGATAACGGCTACGAGCAGTACTTC. Its protein is CAISDNGYEQYF.

This clone was seen a handful of times. This chain uses TRBV7-9 with TRBJ1-1; tentative D call: TRBD1 (6 bases). Germline CDR1 reads SEHNR; CDR2 reads FQNEAQ (reference sequence). V shed 6 bases and J shed 7 bases, with 12 bases lying between them. The CDR3 spans 12 residues. In nucleotides, the CDR3 is TGTGCCAGCAGGTCCGGGACATATGAAGCTTTCTTT. Encoded protein: CASRSGTYEAFF.

The chain links TRBV7-6 to TRBJ2-2; a possible D gene is TRBD1 (5 bases). CDR3 size: 16 residues. V lost 5 bases and J lost 9, with 22 bases in between. Germline lookup yields CDR1 SGHVS and CDR2 FNYEAQ. CDR3 DNA sequence: TGTGCCAGCAGCCCTGCTGGGGCAGGGCGAACCCGGGAGCTGTTTTTT. Its translation: CASSPAGAGRTRELFF.